The present entry profiles one TCR beta chain with its context. The antigen remains unidentified. This sample is part of a study of cytomegalovirus exposure and HLA in healthy donors. The PCR employed 60 Vbeta primers together with 13 Jbeta primers. TCRdb keeps only in-frame clones here, not all; method: immunoSEQ multiplex PCR. The sample contains fewer than 200,000 clones, about 70% of which appear only once. Germline V gene sequence: CDR1 SEHNR, CDR2 FQNEAQ (reference sequence). Deletions cut 7 bases from V and 3 bases from J, with 20 bases between. This CDR3 contains 16 residues. Points from the study as a whole: Cytomegalovirus status was reportedly diagnosed by the classifier with high specificity and sensitivity. The study flagged about 150 TCR beta chains as cytomegalovirus-associated. It was only CMV serostatus that was available as immune exposure information.

This chain connects TRBV7-9 to TRBJ2-3; tentatively, D is TRBD1 (6 bases). The sample consisted of PBMCs. The receptor's source is a woman aged 25-40 years in good health and CMV-seronegative. The DNA of the CDR3 is TGTGCCAGCACCTCGAAAGAGACAGGTAAAACAGATACGCAGTATTTT. This encodes CASTSKETGKTDTQYF.